This TCR beta chain was identified during a study of cytomegalovirus exposure and HLA in healthy donors. Primers for the PCR totalled 60 Vbeta and 13 Jbeta. Original processing methods: As a later analysis found, there were about 80 million unique TCR beta chains, of which some 10 million were shared. Clones were read by immunoSEQ multiplex PCR, and TCRdb kept only the in-frame ones, dropping some. V, J and clone size reflect that table, while D and trimming were determined from the DNA. The sample contains 150,000 to 200,000 clones, 70% to 75% of which appear only once. Study-wide results and limits: CMV antigen specificity was confirmed in vitro for three CMV-associated chains.

This clone occurred a few times. Its antigen is currently unknown. Donors were ostensibly healthy at sampling, although undocumented immune exposures were probable. The sequence was obtained from a man between 18 and 35 years old in good health and CMV-seropositive. Sequencing was carried out using PBMCs.

For the CDR3, the DNA is TGTGCCAGCAGCTTAGGTGGCGGTAGCACAGATACGCAGTATTTT. Protein: CASSLGGGSTDTQYF. This chain connects TRBV11-1 to TRBJ2-3; D not resolved. CDR1 is SGHAT and CDR2 is FQDESV in the germline V gene (reference sequence). The V end was cut by 1 base, the J end by 0 bases, with 8 bases between. The CDR3 consists of 15 residues.